One TCR beta chain is described in this entry. Its antigen is not known. These data originate in a study of cytomegalovirus exposure and HLA in healthy donors. The PCR was carried out with 60 Vbeta primers and 13 Jbeta primers. The protocol was immunoSEQ multiplex PCR, while the TCRdb copy is restricted to in-frame clones and leaves out a portion. Of roughly 160,000 clones in the sample, 70% to 80% were seen once. Study conclusions and caveats: On later analysis, the bulk of CMV-associated TCR beta chains appeared to be HLA-restricted. Later on, an analysis found that several of the most significant clusters appeared to be linked to common viral pathogens, which included parvovirus B19.

In germline, CDR1 is MNHEY, CDR2 SMNVEV (reference sequence). The CDR3 contains 19 residues. Trimming removed 4 bases from V and 0 bases from J; junction bases left unmatched: 13. The sample taken for sequencing was PBMCs. This TCR derives from a man aged 25-45 years in good health and CMV-seronegative. The chain recombines TRBV27 with TRBJ1-1, with 11 bases fitting TRBD1. CDR3 in DNA: TGTGCCAGCAGTTGGAATATACCGGGACAGGGGGGCCTGAACACTGAAGCTTTCTTT. Its protein product is CASSWNIPGQGGLNTEAFF.